The clone carrying this T cell receptor (beta chain) is a singleton in its sample. This specimen comes from a study of blood T cell repertoires in COVID-19. Study details: The samples span acute and convalescent COVID-19 from the United States, Italy and Spain. From T cells, B-cell-depleted T cells, or PBMCs came the material, which was cDNA or gDNA.

The authors' processing: Amplification of reference gene primers provided the estimated nucleated cell counts. Only in-frame clones appear in the TCRdb table, and some are missing; sequencing was by immunoSEQ multiplex PCR. Clonal size and the V and J genes are those of that table, whereas D and trimming came from the DNA. This sample has approximately 270,000 clones; about 91% occur once, and the top ten carry around 1.3%. Participants were aged roughly 18 to 100 years from 20 to 30 US areas. CDR1 and CDR2 (germline): MNHEY, SVGAGI. The length of the CDR3 is 13 residues. Trimming took off 8 bases at V and 2 bases at J, with 13 bases between the two ends.

The receptor was derived from a human donor in a cohort exposed to, infected with or recovered from COVID-19 (not recorded which). The donor label of this sample is uncertain. The specimen was PBMCs or T cells enriched from blood (not recorded which). The chain employs TRBV6-5 and TRBJ2-7; D gene ambiguous. The CDR3 sequence is CASRLNLAYEQYF. The DNA of the CDR3 is TGTGCCAGCCGTTTGAACCTAGCCTACGAGCAGTACTTC.